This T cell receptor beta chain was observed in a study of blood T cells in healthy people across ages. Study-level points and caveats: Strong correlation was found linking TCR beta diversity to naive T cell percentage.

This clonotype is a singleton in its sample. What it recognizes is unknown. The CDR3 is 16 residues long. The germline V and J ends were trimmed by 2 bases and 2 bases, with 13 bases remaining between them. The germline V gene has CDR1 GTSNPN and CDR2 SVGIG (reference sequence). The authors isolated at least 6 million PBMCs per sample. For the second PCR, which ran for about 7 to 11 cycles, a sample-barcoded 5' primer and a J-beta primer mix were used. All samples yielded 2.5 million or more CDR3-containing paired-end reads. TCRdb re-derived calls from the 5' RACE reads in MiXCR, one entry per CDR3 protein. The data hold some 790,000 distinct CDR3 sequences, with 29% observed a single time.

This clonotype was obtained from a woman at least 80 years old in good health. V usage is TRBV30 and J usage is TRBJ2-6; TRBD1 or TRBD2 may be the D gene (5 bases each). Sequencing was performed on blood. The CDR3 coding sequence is TGTGCCTGGAGTAGAGGGGCCTCCGCTGGGGCCAACGTCCTGACTTTC. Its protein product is CAWSRGASAGANVLTF.